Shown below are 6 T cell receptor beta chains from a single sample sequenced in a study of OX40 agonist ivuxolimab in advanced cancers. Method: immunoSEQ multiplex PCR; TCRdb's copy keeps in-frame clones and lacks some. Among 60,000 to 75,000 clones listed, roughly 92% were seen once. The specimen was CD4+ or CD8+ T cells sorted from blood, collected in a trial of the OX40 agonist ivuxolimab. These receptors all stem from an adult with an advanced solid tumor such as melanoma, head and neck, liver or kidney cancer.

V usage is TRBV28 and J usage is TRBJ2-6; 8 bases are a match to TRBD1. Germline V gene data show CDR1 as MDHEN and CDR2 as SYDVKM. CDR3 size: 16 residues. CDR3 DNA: TGTGCTACCAACAGGGGGGCGCCCTCTGGGGCCAACGTCCTGACTTTC. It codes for CATNRGAPSGANVLTF.

For the CDR3, the DNA is TGTGCCTGGGGGGGAAGGACTGGATCCTACAATGAGCAGTTCTTC. Amino acids: CAWGGRTGSYNEQFF. V gene TRBV30 combines with J gene TRBJ2-1; perhaps D is TRBD1 or TRBD2 (5 bases each). Germline V gene lookup returns CDR1 GTSNPN and CDR2 SVGIG (reference sequence). The CDR3 consists of 15 residues. The V and J ends lost 5 bases and 1 base respectively, with 15 bases between them.

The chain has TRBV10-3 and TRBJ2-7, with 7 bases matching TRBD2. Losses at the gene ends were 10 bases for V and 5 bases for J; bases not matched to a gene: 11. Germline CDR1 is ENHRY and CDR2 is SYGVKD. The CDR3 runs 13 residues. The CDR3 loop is CATCRDYGDEQYF. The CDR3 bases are TGTGCCACCTGCCGGGACTATGGGGACGAGCAGTACTTC.

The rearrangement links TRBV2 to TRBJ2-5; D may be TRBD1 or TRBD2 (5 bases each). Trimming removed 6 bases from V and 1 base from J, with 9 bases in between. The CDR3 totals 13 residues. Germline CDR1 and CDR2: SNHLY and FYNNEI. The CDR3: CASRSGGQETQYF. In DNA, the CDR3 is TGTGCCAGCAGGTCTGGGGGCCAAGAGACCCAGTACTTC.

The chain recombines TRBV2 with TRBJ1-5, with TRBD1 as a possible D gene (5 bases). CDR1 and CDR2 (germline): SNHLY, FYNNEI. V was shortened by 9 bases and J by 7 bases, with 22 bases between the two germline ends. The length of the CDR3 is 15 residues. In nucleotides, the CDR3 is TGTGCCAGGGGGCTTGGGGTTCAGGGAGACCAGCCCCAGCATTTT. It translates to CARGLGVQGDQPQHF.

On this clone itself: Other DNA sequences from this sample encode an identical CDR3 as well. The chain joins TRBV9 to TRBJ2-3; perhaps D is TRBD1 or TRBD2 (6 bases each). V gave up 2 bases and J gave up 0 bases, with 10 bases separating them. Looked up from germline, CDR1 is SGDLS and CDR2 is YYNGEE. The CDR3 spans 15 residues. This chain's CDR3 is CASSVGGPSTDTQYF. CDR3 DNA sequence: TGTGCCAGCAGCGTCGGGGGCCCTAGCACAGATACGCAGTATTTT.